This is a list of T cell receptor beta chains from one sample in a study of blood T cell repertoires in COVID-19. Sequenced by immunoSEQ multiplex PCR; TCRdb stores in-frame clones only, minus some. The repertoire holds some 110,000 clones, with about 89% as singletons. The sequencing sample was made of peripheral blood. All receptors derive from a middle-aged man with acute or convalescent COVID-19. CDR3s include the opening cysteine and the closing phenylalanine or tryptophan. The order of the fields is clone size, V gene, D gene, J gene, CDR3 DNA, CDR3 protein. The D gene is left open where the match is weak. Where a row states a size, it is once, few, many or the class of an expanded clone; other rows omit it.

NA	TRBV7-9	TRBD1	TRBJ1-3	TGTGCCAGCAGCCGCGGGACAGAGACTGGAAACACCATATATTTT	CASSRGTETGNTIYF
NA	TRBV27	TRBD1	TRBJ2-7	TGTGCCAGCAGAAAAGGACAGGGGCTCGAGCAGTACTTC	CASRKGQGLEQYF
NA	TRBV25-1	NA	TRBJ1-2	TGTGCCAGCAACGGGGGGGCAGTTGGCTACACCTTC	CASNGGAVGYTF
NA	TRBV30	TRBD2	TRBJ2-7	TGTGCCTGGACGAGCGGGAGCTACGAGCAGTACTTC	CAWTSGSYEQYF
once	TRBV6-1	TRBD1	TRBJ2-7	TGTGCCAGCAGTGAAGAAGGACAGGGGCCTTCCTACGAGCAGTACTTC	CASSEEGQGPSYEQYF
NA	TRBV6-1	TRBD1	TRBJ1-4	TGTGCCAGCAGTGAAGAGGACAGGGGTGGGTTGGTTGGAAAACTGTTTTTT	CASSEEDRGGLVGKLFF
NA	TRBV7-2	NA	TRBJ2-5	TGTGCCAGCAGCTTAGCGGCCCAGGGTGGAGAGACCCAGTACTTC	CASSLAAQGGETQYF
NA	TRBV5-1	NA	TRBJ2-1	TGCGCCAGCCAAAGGGGGAATGAGCAGTTCTTC	CASQRGNEQFF
NA	TRBV9	TRBD2	TRBJ2-7	TGTGCCAGCAGCGTTCTAGCGGGGGGATACGAGCAGTACTTC	CASSVLAGGYEQYF
NA	TRBV6-1	NA	TRBJ1-3	TGTGCCAGCAGTGAAGCGAGGCAGAAGCTGGGAAACACCATATATTTT	CASSEARQKLGNTIYF
NA	TRBV13	NA	TRBJ1-1	TGTGCCAGCAGCTTAGGCCTAGGCGGGCGGAGGTCGACTGAAGCTTTCTTT	CASSLGLGGRRSTEAFF
NA	TRBV5-6	TRBD2	TRBJ2-7	TGTGCCAGCGGACTAGCGGGTTCGACCTACGAGCAGTACTTC	CASGLAGSTYEQYF
NA	TRBV7-9	NA	TRBJ2-6	TGTGCCAGCAGCGCCCCCGGGACAAACTACTCTGGGGCCAACGTCCTGACTTTC	CASSAPGTNYSGANVLTF
NA	TRBV19	TRBD1	TRBJ1-1	TGTGCCAGTAGTACCGAGACAGGGGGGCTAATGAACACTGAAGCTTTCTTT	CASSTETGGLMNTEAFF
NA	TRBV11-2	TRBD1	TRBJ2-6	TGTGCCAGCAGCCCTCGACAGGGCTCTGGGGCCAACGTCCTGACTTTC	CASSPRQGSGANVLTF
NA	TRBV5-1	NA	TRBJ2-1	TGCGCCAGCAGCTTTTCACTAGTCAATGAGCAGTTCTTC	CASSFSLVNEQFF
NA	TRBV19	TRBD1	TRBJ2-3	TGTGCCAGTAGTATAGGACGGAGGGACAGGGGGCTTACAGATACGCAGTATTTT	CASSIGRRDRGLTDTQYF
few	TRBV4-1	TRBD1	TRBJ2-7	TGCGCCAGCAGCCAGAGGGGACAGGGAGGACCCTACGAGCAGTACTTC	CASSQRGQGGPYEQYF
NA	TRBV9	TRBD1	TRBJ1-2	TGTGCCAGCAGCGTAGGAATAGGGGGCACCATAAACTATGGCTACACCTTC	CASSVGIGGTINYGYTF
NA	TRBV6-5	NA	TRBJ2-1	TGTGCCAGCAGTTCCGGGTCATTTTACAATGAGCAGTTCTTC	CASSSGSFYNEQFF
NA	TRBV18	TRBD2	TRBJ2-7	TGTGCCAGCTCACCGCCGGGACTAGCGAGGTACGAGCAGTACTTC	CASSPPGLARYEQYF
NA	TRBV7-3	TRBD1	TRBJ1-1	TGTGCCAGCAGCTCGGACAGGGGTACTGAAGCTTTCTTT	CASSSDRGTEAFF
NA	TRBV5-1	NA	TRBJ1-1	TGCGCCAGCAGCTTGGAGCAGAACACTGAAGCTTTCTTT	CASSLEQNTEAFF
NA	TRBV27	NA	TRBJ2-1	TGTGCCAGCAGCCTTGACTCGAGCTCCTACAATGAGCAGTTCTTC	CASSLDSSSYNEQFF
NA	TRBV7-2	TRBD2	TRBJ2-2	TGTGCCAGCAGCGTCCTAGCGGGGGACTACACCGGGGAGCTGTTTTTT	CASSVLAGDYTGELFF
NA	TRBV7-9	TRBD1	TRBJ2-1	TGTGCCAGCAGCTCAACTTCGAGGACAGGGGGGTCCAATGAGCAGTTCTTC	CASSSTSRTGGSNEQFF
NA	TRBV6-2/TRBV6-3	NA	TRBJ1-4	TGTGCCAGCACCCCCTCTGGGGCGACTAATGAAAAACTGTTTTTT	CASTPSGATNEKLFF
NA	TRBV30	NA	TRBJ1-2	TGTGCCTGGAGTCAGGGCGGCGGCTACACCTTC	CAWSQGGGYTF
NA	TRBV10-3	NA	TRBJ2-7	TGTGCCATCGTTCCAGACTTAACCTACGAGCAGTACTTC	CAIVPDLTYEQYF
few	TRBV27	NA	TRBJ2-3	TGTGCCAGCAGCTACAGGAAAAGCACAGATACGCAGTATTTT	CASSYRKSTDTQYF
NA	TRBV4-3	NA	TRBJ1-2	TGCGCCAGCAGCCGCGGACAGTCTAACTATGGCTACACCTTC	CASSRGQSNYGYTF
NA	TRBV19	TRBD2	TRBJ2-1	TGTGCCAGTAGTATAGATGGGACTAGTGAGCAGTTCTTC	CASSIDGTSEQFF
NA	TRBV5-1	NA	TRBJ1-1	TGCGCCAGCAGCTTGGGCAGGGCACTCCCTACGAATATGAACACTGAAGCTTTCTTT	CASSLGRALPTNMNTEAFF
NA	TRBV7-9	NA	TRBJ2-1	TGTGCCAGCAACCCCACAATGAATGAGCAGTTCTTC	CASNPTMNEQFF
NA	TRBV5-1	NA	TRBJ2-2	TGCGCCAGCAGCGGGGGCGTCACCGGGGAGCTGTTTTTT	CASSGGVTGELFF
NA	TRBV2	TRBD1	TRBJ2-3	TGTGCCAGCAGTGGGGACAGGGGGCTCACAGATACGCAGTATTTT	CASSGDRGLTDTQYF
NA	TRBV2	TRBD2	TRBJ2-1	TGTGCCAGCTACGGACTAGCGGGATTAGGTGAGCAGTTCTTC	CASYGLAGLGEQFF
once	TRBV30	TRBD2	TRBJ2-5	TGTGCCTGGAGTGTACGCGGGGGGGCCGGGGAGACCCAGTACTTC	CAWSVRGGAGETQYF
many	TRBV19	NA	TRBJ1-1	TGTGCCAGTAGTTTCCAGGGGATCCCTGAAGCTTTCTTT	CASSFQGIPEAFF
NA	TRBV6-5	TRBD1	TRBJ1-2	TGTGCCAGCAGCCCCGACAGGGGGCTTGGCTACACCTTC	CASSPDRGLGYTF
NA	TRBV6-5	TRBD1	TRBJ2-3	TGTGCCAGCAAGGGGGCTGGCACAGATACGCAGTATTTT	CASKGAGTDTQYF
NA	TRBV30	TRBD1	TRBJ1-2	TGTGCCTGGGACAGGGACTACGATGGCTACACCTTC	CAWDRDYDGYTF
once	TRBV7-9	TRBD1	TRBJ2-4	TGTGCCAGCAGCCCGGGACAGCTAGCCAAAAACATTCAGTACTTC	CASSPGQLAKNIQYF
once	TRBV6-1	NA	TRBJ1-5	TGTGCCAGCAGTGAAGAGGGAGGGATCAATCAGCCCCAGCATTTT	CASSEEGGINQPQHF
NA	TRBV6-1	NA	TRBJ1-2	TGTGCCAGCAGTGAAGGGGGGGATCGGGGCTACACCTTC	CASSEGGDRGYTF
NA	TRBV5-4	NA	TRBJ2-2	TGTGCCAGCAGCTTCGGTGGACAAATGAACACCGGGGAGCTGTTTTTT	CASSFGGQMNTGELFF
NA	TRBV1	NA	TRBJ2-7	TGCACCAGCAGCCAAGTGACTAGCGAGCACTACGAGCAGTACTTC	CTSSQVTSEHYEQYF
NA	TRBV18	TRBD1	TRBJ2-1	TGTGCCAGCTCACCATTGGTTACAGGGGGCCTTGAGCAGTTCTTC	CASSPLVTGGLEQFF
NA	TRBV25-1	TRBD1	TRBJ2-3	TGTGCCAGCAGTGGGACGACAGGGCCCACAGATACGCAGTATTTT	CASSGTTGPTDTQYF